This T cell receptor (beta chain) was observed in a study of CD8+CD57+ T cells in acquired aplastic anemia (dated by TCRdb to 2016 to 2019). At the level of the whole study: On average, sorted CD4+ and CD8+ cells yielded about 3 ug of extracted DNA, with a range of roughly 0.18 to 27.4 ug. CD8+CD57+ expansion was defined as a frequency above the mean frequency observed in healthy subjects. The investigation overall reported the following: No significant difference in CD8+ Simpson's diversity was found between patients and healthy controls (P=0.060). Twenty-nine CD8+ CDR3 sequences were found in both patients and controls but appeared to be highly expressed in patients and within the immunodominant clones of the patients.

This clonotype has at least ten counts. This clone's antigen is unknown. No base qualities exist here, and no much larger clone lies one base off it. Genomic DNA was used as template for profiling of TCR beta VDJ combinations and CDR3 sequences. An Illumina HiSeq 2000 was the platform used for TCR repertoire sequencing. The authors processed their data as follows. Repertoires were assessed using TRBV/TRBJ rearrangement plots, CDR3 size and DJ length profiles, and Simpson's diversity index. The most abundant DNA sequence in the deep sequencing data was taken as the immunodominant clone. CDR3 amino acid sequences were screened for sharing across subjects and compared with published repertoires and the VDJdb database. The public reads were run again by TCRdb, first through fastp at Q25 and then through MiXCR, and only productive beta chains were kept. Every entry covers one CDR3 protein and lists the most common genes and DNA from its rows. These V and J calls originate from TCRdb's pipeline instead of the authors' own analysis. Across this sample there are 200,000 to 250,000 distinct CDR3 sequences, with less than 60% seen only once. Of the sample, less than 20% is held by the ten largest clones.

Patients chosen for sequencing had shown expansion of CD8+CD57+ cells by flow cytometry. Severe acquired aplastic anemia was diagnosed in all patients according to International Study of Aplastic Anemia and Agranulocytosis and Camitta criteria. No therapy had been received by the patients at the time of blood sampling. In this study, sorted CD4+ and CD8+ T cells from the blood of healthy subjects and of severe aplastic anemia patients had their TCR repertoires deep-sequenced. Patients were enrolled under clinicaltrials.gov protocols 00001620, 01623167, 00001397, 00071045, 00081523 and 00961064 in the USA. Ficoll-Paque density gradient centrifugation was used to isolate peripheral blood mononuclear cells. Before DNA extraction, CD4+ and CD8+ T cells were sorted with FACS or magnetic beads. The sequence derives from a human donor with aplastic anemia. Sequencing used sorted CD4+, CD8+, or CD8+CD57+ T cells (not recorded which) from PBMCs.

CDR3 region: CASVRSYEQYF. DNA sequence: TGTGCCAGCGTAAGAAGCTACGAGCAGTACTTC. The receptor chain draws on TRBV6-1 and TRBJ2-7, with no confident D gene call. Including cysteine and phenylalanine, the CDR3 has 11 amino acids. Just the 33-base CDR3 DNA is kept, in frame starting at base 1. V loses 8 bases of germline sequence and J loses 3 bases, and the interval between the two ends is 8 bases. Reading the germline V gene gives CDR1 MNHNS and CDR2 SASEGT.